This T cell receptor beta chain is drawn from a study of T-cell memory formation after mild COVID-19. Overall study results and limits: There was no confirmation that second-wave clones peaking on day 37 were SARS-CoV-2 specific.

Researchers used 5'RACE with constant-segment primers to make TCR alpha and TCR beta cDNA libraries that carry sample barcodes and UMIs. MiXCR was run by TCRdb on the 5' RACE reads, yielding one entry per CDR3 protein. The data show roughly 580,000 distinct CDR3 sequences, about 20% seen once. In regard to this clonotype: The antigen is not known.

Trimming pared 1 base from V and 3 bases from J, leaving 17 bases between. The CDR3 extends over 17 amino acids. Germline values: CDR1 MNHNS, CDR2 SASEGT. Specimen: PBMCs or a T cell subset sorted from them (not recorded which). The V and J genes are TRBV6-1 and TRBJ2-3; possible D gene TRBD1, 5 bases. The receptor's source is an adult woman who had mild COVID-19 (a few samples of this study predate the infection). Cell type and time point are not known. The CDR3 protein is CASSEDLGHKYTDTQYF. The DNA of the CDR3 is TGTGCCAGCAGTGAAGATCTCGGACATAAGTATACAGATACGCAGTATTTT.